These 3 T cell receptor beta chains originate from one sample sequenced in a study. TCRdb recomputed calls from the 5' RACE reads with MiXCR, one row per CDR3 protein. The sample lists more than 55,000 distinct CDR3 sequences, 20% seen once, with roughly 2.9% in the top ten. Tregs were sorted as CD4+CD25+CD127-/low cells. Sequences were obtained from tumor-infiltrating Tregs sorted from the breast tumor. Receptors were obtained from a female donor with breast cancer.

This clonotype is labeled as medium-sized. CDR3 residues: CASSLGRAGETQYF. CDR3 DNA: TGCGCCAGCAGCTTGGGGAGAGCGGGAGAGACCCAGTACTTC. The chain has TRBV5-1 and TRBJ2-5; maybe TRBD2 (6 bases). Trimming left V 0 bases short and J 4 bases short, with 10 bases between. This CDR3 is built from 14 residues. The germline V gene encodes CDR1 SGHRS and CDR2 YFSETQ. Combining the CDR3 with reference TRBV5-1 and TRBJ2-5 gives the whole variable domain KAGVTQTPRYLIKTRGQQVTLSCSPISGHRSVSWYQQTPGQGLQFLFEYFSETQRNKGNFPGRFSGRQFSNSRSEMNVSTLELGDSALYLCASSLGRAGETQYFGPGTRLLVL.

This clonotype has a handful of counts. The rearrangement links TRBV20-1 to TRBJ1-2; D is unclear. In germline, CDR1 is DFQATT, CDR2 SNEGSKA (reference sequence). The CDR3 has 13 amino acids. Trimming took off 2 bases at V and 6 bases at J, with 13 bases between the two ends. The CDR3 is CSARPQSGNGYTF. In nucleotides, the CDR3 is TGCAGTGCTAGACCCCAATCTGGAAATGGCTACACCTTC.

This clonotype was observed at least ten times. The chain links TRBV5-1 to TRBJ2-1, with D unclear. This CDR3 is built from 11 residues. Germline CDR1 SGHRS, CDR2 YFSETQ. The V gene lost 0 bases and the J gene lost 8 bases, with 3 bases spanning the gap. CDR3 protein: CASSLDDEQFF. CDR3 sequence (DNA): TGCGCCAGCAGCTTGGATGATGAGCAGTTCTTC.